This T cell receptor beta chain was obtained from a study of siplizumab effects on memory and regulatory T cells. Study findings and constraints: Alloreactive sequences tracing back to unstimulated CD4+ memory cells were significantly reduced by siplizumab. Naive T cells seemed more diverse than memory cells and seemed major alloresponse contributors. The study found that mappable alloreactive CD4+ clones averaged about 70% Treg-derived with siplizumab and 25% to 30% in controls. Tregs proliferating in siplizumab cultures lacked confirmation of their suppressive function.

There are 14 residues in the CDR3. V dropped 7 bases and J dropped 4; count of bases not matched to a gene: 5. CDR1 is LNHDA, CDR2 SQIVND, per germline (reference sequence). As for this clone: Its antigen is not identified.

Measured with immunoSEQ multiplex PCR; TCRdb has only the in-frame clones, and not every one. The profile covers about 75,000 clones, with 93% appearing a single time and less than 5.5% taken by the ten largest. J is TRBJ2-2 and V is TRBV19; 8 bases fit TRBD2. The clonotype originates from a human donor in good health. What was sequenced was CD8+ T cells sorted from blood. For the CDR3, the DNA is TGTGCCAGTAAATGGGCGGGGGGCACCGGGGAGCTGTTTTTT. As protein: CASKWAGGTGELFF.